This T cell receptor (beta chain) was captured in a study of cytomegalovirus exposure and HLA in healthy donors (dated by TCRdb to 2015 to 2018). For the wider study: In an earlier analysis of some 610 of the donors, 276 Gb of sequence data and some 100 million unique TCR beta sequences from 180 million or so T cells were reported. An early release covering roughly 600 HLA-typed donors comprised about 290 gigabases of sequencing data and about 90 million unique TCR sequences. Typing coverage differed by locus: A, B, C, DRB1 and DQB1 were typed in about 620-630 donors, DQA1 in 522, DPA1 in roughly 590, and DPB1 in approximately 450. A later analysis re-analyzed previously published TCR beta repertoires from roughly 630 donors and added high-resolution HLA genotyping to study TCR occurrence patterns. The later analysis used no new phenotypic data to find candidate immune exposures, relying instead on TCR beta sequences and their occurrence across donors. Alongside the repertoire data, information on donor age, sex, ethnicity and CMV serostatus was compiled. Roughly five DR-DQ haplotypes were treated as single units for association and clustering because of strong linkage in the cohort. The study profiled the T cell repertoires of under 700 subjects by immunosequencing and related them to cytomegalovirus serostatus. On average, around 240,000 unique TCR beta nucleotide sequences were sequenced per donor among about 400 genotyped donors of the cohort, with around 19% of those sequences being non-productive. In addition to the first cohort of around 670 subjects, a separate validation cohort of some 120 different subjects was used. The genetic ancestry cluster associated with self-reported Caucasian donors included about 84% of the 398 genotyped donors. In a later genetic analysis, genome-wide SNP genotypes for about 65% of the roughly 700 donors were used, and that subset was treated as a discovery cohort. The study aimed to test whether cataloging public T cell receptors could reveal signatures of past pathogen exposure. To predict cytomegalovirus infection status, the study brought together high-throughput TCR immunosequencing, statistical association of individual TCRs with disease status, and machine learning. Class I and class II HLA loci were covered by the typing at four-digit resolution. An earlier analysis of a few hundred of the donors applied high-throughput TCR beta sequencing to assess whether each TCR beta V gene segment acted as functional or pseudogenic. All discovery cohort repertoires had been generated using a single sequencing platform.

This clone occurred a few times. Its antigen has not been determined. The sample holds no much larger clone one base away, and base qualities are not on file. General findings and caveats noted by the study authors: Most TCR sequences were seen in very few donors, while some public TCRs were found in many individuals. In the study, 150 to 200 TCR beta chains were listed as associated with cytomegalovirus. Strong co-occurrence of HLA alleles, especially DR and DQ, made assigning TCR associations to individual alleles difficult. In a later analysis, HLA-associated TCR beta chains were found to be more clonally expanded and to have lower generation probabilities than equally common non-associated chains. In a later analysis, the rate of TCR association differed among HLA loci, with DRB1 alleles having the most associated TCRs and HLA-C alleles having the fewest. A cluster of highly shared sequence variants was judged likely to represent a technical artifact of the sequencing pipeline. In an earlier analysis of about 550 of the donors, most TCR beta V segments were observed in productive rearrangements about 90% or about 30% of the time, broadly matching IMGT annotations. Three of the identified cytomegalovirus-associated TCR beta chains were confirmed in vitro to be specific for cytomegalovirus antigens. According to a later genetic analysis, donors in an Asian-associated ancestry cluster had fewer N-insertions in productive TCRs than the approximately 610-donor mean. An association between a missense DCLRE1C variant and V-gene and J-gene trimming of TCR beta chains was found in a later genetic analysis and replicated in an independent cohort. A later analysis found that most CMV-associated TCR beta chains appeared HLA-restricted, with HLA associations seemingly driven largely by CMV exposure. Because some donors lacked HLA typing at each locus, the association tests relied only on the typed subset. Because counts were too low, 15 to 20 rarely observed V segments, including chromosome 9 orphons, were excluded from the earlier analysis of 587 of the donors. Specific HLA alleles were associated with more than 15,000 TCR beta sequences at a false discovery rate of 0.05 in a later analysis. It was suggested by the authors that the approach could potentially be generalized to other disease states and immunological phenotypes. A further reported finding was that TCR beta sequences accurately predicted the HLA-A and HLA-B alleles for most subjects in the first cohort. Cytomegalovirus status was reported to be diagnosed by the classifier with high specificity and sensitivity in both the original and validation cohorts. Several of the top co-occurrence clusters appeared to be linked to parvovirus B19, influenza, CMV and Epstein-Barr virus, according to a later analysis. The only immune exposure information available for the cohort was CMV serostatus. Linkage disequilibrium might explain the correlated functional status among segregating V segments, but an unknown experimental factor could not be ruled out. Some IMGT-functional V segments, including TRBV6-2 and TRBV6-3, could not be told apart with the 87-base-pair reads, so those segments were excluded. Sequencing depth was assumed to be roughly uniform across donors in the presence/absence analyses, though that assumption may not hold. The cohort was sequenced for TCR beta chains only, and without alpha or paired-chain data the features that could be detected were limited.

The cohort consisted of some 670 healthy bone marrow donors. All cohort members were sampled while nominally healthy, although unrecorded immune exposures were likely present. The donor was CMV seronegative and belonged to the group of 352 seronegative cohort members. Every donor gave a peripheral blood sample, and the peripheral blood mononuclear cells from that sample were used for TCR beta sequencing. Genomic DNA was extracted from the blood cell samples with the Qiagen DNeasy Blood Extraction Kit. Library preparation used the immunoSEQ multiplex PCR assay. For the multiplex PCR, a mixture combining 60 forward primers for TCR Vbeta segments and 13 reverse primers for TCR Jbeta segments was used. Amplification of the CDR3 region of rearranged TCR beta genes was performed with a multiplex PCR assay on genomic DNA. Amplified TCR beta libraries were sequenced as 87-base-pair reads on the Illumina HiSeq System. The source study handled its data this way. Across the 500 to 850 repertoires, a later analysis counted tens of millions of unique TCR beta chains, approximately 12 million of which were shared by at least two donors. A nearest-neighbor algorithm error-corrected the raw reads and collapsed the reads into unique sequences, merging closely related sequences to remove PCR and sequencing errors. V, D and J gene segments were assigned by aligning CDR3 sequences to IMGT reference sequences. For a sequence to be retained, a match of at least six nucleotides was required to both a V gene segment and a J gene segment. A rearrangement was called productive if the CDR3 had no stop codons and remained in frame with V and J, and every other rearrangement was called non-productive. Following IMGT convention, CDR3 was defined as the stretch from the second conserved V-encoded cysteine to the conserved J-encoded phenylalanine. Sequences without an unambiguous match to a single V gene segment were excluded from the earlier analysis of approximately 600 of the donors. In an earlier analysis of 587 of the donors, V segments were called functional above 56.7% productive rearrangements and were called segregating when the between-donor standard deviation exceeded 5%. A statistical classification framework was built for diagnosing cytomegalovirus status from the catalog of TCR beta chain sequences. V and J gene assignment, in a later analysis, came from comparing TCR nucleotide sequences with IMGT/GENE-DB human TR gene sequences. In a later analysis, CDR3 sequences and most-parsimonious VDJ recombination scenarios were assigned using the TCRdist pipeline. In a later analysis, each TCR beta chain was defined by its CDR3 amino acid sequence together with its V-gene family, and reads without a unique V-gene family were excluded. As a way to deal with suspected cross-contamination and a sequencing artifact, a later analysis dropped approximately 590 nucleotide sequences that were highly shared and had low generation probability. A later analysis calculated a clonal expansion index for each public chain from normalized within-repertoire ranks of inferred template counts. In a later analysis, generation probabilities were computed using a VDJ recombination model fitted to out-of-frame rearrangements, and the results were checked against IGoR. Hypergeometric tests were used in a later analysis to score TCR-TCR, TCR-HLA and TCR-CMV co-occurrence, with a repertoire-size bias correction applied to the TCR pairs. To estimate false discovery rates, a later analysis permuted the HLA or CMV assignments 20 times. In a later analysis, co-occurring TCRs were grouped using DBSCAN, and TCRdist sequence similarity was added for clustering within HLA-allele-positive subsets. For co-occurrence clustering, repertoires with fewer than 30,000 or more than 120,000 public chains were excluded, along with about five repertoires with anomalous nucleotide sharing. TCRdb obtained this table from immuneACCESS and retained in-frame rearrangements with V and J assigned. These tables miss some clones; where compared with another copy, unresolved V genes account for less than half of the shortfall, and the remainder is unexplained. The V and J calls and clone size were taken over from that table, and D and trimming were inferred from the DNA. In this sample the table shows 130,000 to 150,000 clones, around 76% of which occur a single time. Together, the top ten hold under 4.5% of the sample.

Per the germline V gene (reference sequence), GTSNPN is the CDR1 and SVGIG is the CDR2. From the cysteine up to the phenylalanine, the CDR3 has a length of 20 residues. Kept here is only the CDR3 DNA, which spans 60 bases and is read in frame from base 1. Compared with germline, V lacks 3 bases and J lacks 1 base; bases without a gene match: 22. The sample taken for sequencing was PBMCs. Here the chain combines TRBV30 and TRBJ2-3, and 7 bases in between align with TRBD1. This sequence was found in a young man in good health and CMV-seronegative. The DNA sequence is given as TGTGCCTGGAGCCCTAACAAGATACTACTTCGACAGGGCCGCACAGATACGCAGTATTTT. Protein translation: CAWSPNKILLRQGRTDTQYF.